The 17 T cell receptor beta chains in this list originate from one sample, sequenced in a study of CD8 T cells in Susac syndrome. Random-hexamer reverse transcription was applied to about 0.45 to 1 ug RNA. TCRdb called the immunoSEQ multiplex PCR reads again in MiXCR, with one record for every CDR3 protein. The sample yields about 140,000 distinct CDR3 sequences, over 85% seen once. Specimen: CD8+ T cells from PBMCs. These receptors all stem from a human donor in good health.

This chain connects TRBV7-8 to TRBJ2-7; D not certain. With 2 bases removed from V and 6 bases from J, the gap between germline ends came to 8 bases. CDR1 is SGHVS and CDR2 is FQNEAQ in the germline V gene. This CDR3 contains 12 residues. The DNA for the CDR3 is TGTGCCAGCAGCTTAAACCCGGCCGAGCAGTACTTC. This encodes CASSLNPAEQYF.

This chain joins TRBV20-1 and TRBJ2-7, with TRBD2 matching over 7 bases. V was clipped by 3 bases and J by 3 bases; unmatched bases: 11. The CDR3 is 15 residues long. CDR1 is DFQATT and CDR2 is SNEGSKA in the germline V gene (reference sequence). This chain's CDR3 is CSASGQAGPLYEQYF. In DNA, the CDR3 is TGCAGTGCTAGTGGCCAAGCGGGGCCCCTCTACGAGCAGTACTTC.

V usage is TRBV9 and J usage is TRBJ2-1; TRBD2 matches at 7 bases. CDR1 is SGDLS and CDR2 is YYNGEE in the germline V gene. V lost 0 bases and J lost 6; bases outside the gene matches: 6. The CDR3 contains 15 residues. The chain's CDR3 is CASSVGGRAPNEQFF. CDR3 nucleotide sequence: TGTGCCAGCAGCGTAGGTGGGAGGGCCCCCAATGAGCAGTTCTTC.

The V call is TRBV4-3, the J call TRBJ2-1, with 9 bases that match TRBD2. The CDR3 is 14 amino acids. Germline trimming cut 1 base from V and 8 bases from J; bases unmatched to any gene: 3. Germline V gene lookup returns CDR1 LGHNA and CDR2 YSLEER. The CDR3: CASSQGGGRDEQFF. The CDR3 nucleotides are TGCGCCAGCAGCCAAGGTGGCGGGAGGGATGAGCAGTTCTTC.

The rearrangement joins TRBV4-3 to TRBJ2-1; 8 bases map to TRBD1. V lost 4 bases and J lost 15; bases outside the gene matches: 5. From germline, CDR1 is LGHNA and CDR2 YSLEER. The CDR3 has 11 residues. CDR3 sequence reads: CASSLGQGMFF. CDR3 in DNA: TGCGCCAGCAGCCTTGGACAGGGAATGTTCTTC.

The chain links TRBV25-1 to TRBJ1-2; D may be TRBD1 (6 bases). The ends were cut back, 4 bases at V and 1 base at J, with 10 bases in the middle. Per germline, CDR1 MGHDK and CDR2 SYGVNS. CDR3 length equals 14 residues. The CDR3 region has the DNA TGTGCCAGCAGTGGGACAGCTATTAACTATGGCTACACCTTC. Residues: CASSGTAINYGYTF.

The CDR3: CASSLGTDYTF. The CDR3 bases are TGCGCCAGCAGCCTCGGGACAGACTACACCTTC. The V gene is TRBV5-1, the J gene TRBJ1-2, with TRBD1 identical over 7 bases. After removal of 4 bases from V and 10 bases from J, the junction contained 4 bases not matched to a gene. This CDR3 spans 11 amino acids. Looked up from germline, CDR1 is SGHRS and CDR2 is YFSETQ.

J is TRBJ2-2 and V is TRBV13, with D perhaps matching TRBD2 (6 bases). V lost 3 bases to trimming and J lost 3 bases, with 11 bases between them. The CDR3 contains 15 residues. Looked up from germline, CDR1 is PRHDT and CDR2 is FYEKMQ (reference sequence). The CDR3 here is CASSFSSGHTGELFF. The CDR3 coding sequence is TGTGCCAGCAGCTTTAGTAGCGGACACACCGGGGAGCTGTTTTTT.

The chain couples TRBV27 to TRBJ2-1; 12 bases agree with TRBD2. This CDR3 has 11 amino acids. Losses at the gene ends were 7 bases for V and 15 bases for J; bases not matched to a gene: 4. Germline V gene data show CDR1 as MNHEY and CDR2 as SMNVEV (reference sequence). In DNA form, the CDR3 reads TGTGCCAGCACTAGCGGGAGGGCCGCGTTCTTC. This gives the protein CASTSGRAAFF.

The V gene is TRBV11-2, the J gene TRBJ2-1, with 7 bases identical to TRBD2. V shed 1 base, J shed 6 bases, and the junction held 6 bases outside the gene matches. The CDR3 runs to 15 residues. CDR1 SGHAT and CDR2 FQNNGV come from the germline V gene. DNA for the CDR3: TGTGCCAGCAGCTTAGTGGGAGGGCCGGCCAATGAGCAGTTCTTC. Amino acid sequence: CASSLVGGPANEQFF.

This clonotype was counted only a few times. The V call is TRBV12-3 or TRBV12-4, the J call TRBJ1-1; D perhaps matches TRBD1 (5 bases). The CDR3 is 13 amino acids. V lost 6 bases, J lost 1 base, and 9 bases lay in between. CDR3 nucleotides: TGTGCCAGCAGCTCCGACAGGAACACTGAAGCTTTCTTT. It translates to CASSSDRNTEAFF.

V usage is TRBV5-1 and J usage is TRBJ1-2, with D hard to call. Trimming cost V 4 bases and J 3 bases, with 16 bases left between them. The CDR3 loop spans 15 amino acids. CDR1 and CDR2 from the germline V gene are SGHRS and YFSETQ. CDR3 DNA: TGCGCCAGCAGCGAGCCGGGCCAACCATACTATGGCTACACCTTC. This codes for CASSEPGQPYYGYTF.

The rearrangement uses TRBV15 and TRBJ2-1; 13 bases match TRBD2. Germline trimming cut 1 base from V and 5 bases from J; bases unmatched to any gene: 8. This CDR3 has 18 residues. Germline loops: CDR1 LNHNV, CDR2 YYDKDF (reference sequence). The CDR3 loop reads CATSRGLAGGRWNNEQFF. The CDR3 nucleotides are TGTGCCACCAGCAGAGGACTAGCGGGAGGAAGATGGAACAATGAGCAGTTCTTC.

V and J are TRBV25-1 and TRBJ2-5, with 10 nucleotides matching TRBD1. The CDR3 has 16 residues. The V gene end was trimmed by 1 base and the J gene end by 3 bases; junction bases not matched to a gene: 5. Germline CDR1 reads MGHDK; CDR2 reads SYGVNS. The CDR3 protein is CASSESGQGLEETQYF. CDR3 coding DNA: TGTGCCAGCAGTGAATCGGGACAGGGGCTTGAAGAGACCCAGTACTTC.

V and J are TRBV7-9 and TRBJ2-1; TRBD2 agrees at 12 bases. The V gene end was trimmed by 5 bases and the J gene end by 7 bases; junction bases not matched to a gene: 12. This CDR3 is 17 amino acids long. In germline, CDR1 is SEHNR, CDR2 FQNEAQ (reference sequence). CDR3 protein: CASSPSLAGGPGNEQFF. The CDR3 DNA sequence: TGTGCCAGCAGCCCGAGCCTAGCGGGAGGGCCCGGAAATGAGCAGTTCTTC.

J is TRBJ1-2 and V is TRBV6-5, with D unresolved. V was clipped by 5 bases and J by 4 bases, with 11 bases between them. Germline values: CDR1 MNHEY, CDR2 SVGAGI. The CDR3 covers 13 residues. The CDR3: CASSEGPSYGYTF. The CDR3 DNA reads TGTGCCAGCAGTGAAGGGCCCAGCTATGGCTACACCTTC.

This chain joins TRBV11-2 and TRBJ2-1; D is unclear. The CDR3 runs to 14 residues. Germline V gives CDR1 SGHAT, CDR2 FQNNGV. V lost 5 bases and J 2 bases, leaving 10 bases between the germline ends. Here the CDR3 DNA reads TGTGCCAGCAGCCTCTTGTCTACCTACAATGAGCAGTTCTTC. Amino acid sequence: CASSLLSTYNEQFF.